These 26 T cell receptor beta chains were sequenced from one sample in a study of CD8+CD57+ T cells in acquired aplastic anemia. The TCR beta profiling, which covered VDJ combination and CDR3 sequence, was carried out using genomic DNA as the template. MiXCR was run by TCRdb on the reads, yielding one entry per CDR3 protein. The sample comprises about 98,000 distinct CDR3 sequences, around 68% of which are singletons, and 60% to 80% rests with the top ten. All patients picked for sequencing had shown, by flow cytometry, an expansion of CD8+CD57+ cells. Sequenced material: sorted CD4+, CD8+, or CD8+CD57+ T cells (not recorded which) from PBMCs. The receptors shown here come from a human donor with aplastic anemia.

This clonotype showed up just once. The genes are TRBV15 and TRBJ1-4, with D possibly being TRBD1 (5 bases). The CDR3 is made up of 13 amino acids. V lost 8 bases to trimming and J lost 8 bases, with 15 bases between them. Germline V CDR1 and CDR2: LNHNV, YYDKDF (reference sequence). The CDR3 DNA sequence: TGTGCCACCCCGGCGTTCGGGGCCGAAAAACTGTTTTTT. Its translation is CATPAFGAEKLFF.

The V call is TRBV2, the J call TRBJ2-3, with TRBD2 matching over 7 bases. The CDR3 spans 15 residues. The V segment lost 3 bases and the J segment 4 bases; nucleotides outside the gene matches: 7. In germline, CDR1 is SNHLY, CDR2 FYNNEI. DNA of the CDR3: TGTGCCAGCAGTGAGGGCGGGAGAGGCGCAGATACGCAGTATTTT. It yields the protein CASSEGGRGADTQYF.

As concerns this clonotype: The conserved closing phenylalanine or tryptophan is absent in this CDR3, likely reflecting a read error. This chain's CDR3 is CATSREGTGSYYGYTL. For the CDR3, the DNA is TGTGCCACCAGCAGAGAGGGGACAGGCTCTTACTATGGCTACACCCTC. This chain links TRBV15 with TRBJ1-2; 8 bases are shared with TRBD1. The CDR3 consists of 16 residues. V lost 0 bases to trimming and J lost 3 bases; unmatched junction nucleotides: 6. The germline CDR1 and CDR2 sequences are LNHNV and YYDKDF (reference sequence).

CDR3 nucleotides: TGTGCCACCCATCAGGGCCAGGGATCTGATAATTCACCCCTCCACTTT. Encoded protein: CATHQGQGSDNSPLHF. This chain links TRBV24-1 with TRBJ1-6; tentatively, D is TRBD1 (5 bases). CDR3 size: 16 residues. From germline, CDR1 is KGHDR and CDR2 SFDVKD. Trimming shortened V by 9 bases and J by 5 bases, and 19 bases separated the two germline ends.

Regarding this clonotype: One junction end does not reproduce the germline sequence, and a read error may be involved. The rearrangement joins TRBV24-1 to TRBJ2-1; maybe TRBD2 (5 bases). The CDR3 is made up of 18 amino acids. CDR1 is KGHDR, CDR2 SFDVKD, per germline. Here the CDR3 DNA reads TGTACCACCAAAAGGAGGCCCCCCGGCCAAAGCTCCTACAATGAGCAGCTCTTC. Translation: CTTKRRPPGQSSYNEQLF.

V usage is TRBV15 and J usage is TRBJ1-3, with D possibly matching TRBD1 (5 bases). The CDR3 length is 16 residues. The V end lost 0 bases, the J end lost 8 bases, and 17 bases lay between the germline ends. The germline V gene has CDR1 LNHNV and CDR2 YYDKDF (reference sequence). CDR3 loop: CATSREGRDPADTIYF. In nucleotides, the CDR3 is TGTGCCACCAGCAGAGAGGGAAGGGACCCGGCGGACACCATATATTTT.

This clonotype was observed a single time. The CDR3 DNA reads TGTGCCACCCTGGCAGCCTACGAGCAGTACTTC. Amino acid sequence: CATLAAYEQYF. The chain links TRBV7-9 to TRBJ2-7; no clear D. The CDR3 spans 11 residues. Trimming took off 10 bases at V and 2 bases at J, with 9 bases between the two ends. The V gene's germline CDR1 is SEHNR and CDR2 FQNEAQ (reference sequence).

The chain carries TRBV25-1 and TRBJ1-2; 8 positions match TRBD1. J lost 1 base, V lost 8 bases, and 6 bases had no gene match. The CDR3 is 14 residues long. The germline V gene has CDR1 MGHDK and CDR2 SYGVNS. The CDR3 loop reads CASRGQGLNYGYTF. The CDR3 DNA is TGTGCCAGCCGCGGACAGGGACTTAACTATGGCTACACCTTC.

The genes are TRBV20-1 and TRBJ2-5; 13 bases are a match to TRBD2. CDR3 length: 14 residues. CDR1 and CDR2 from the germline V gene are DFQATT and SNEGSKA (reference sequence). V shed 6 bases and J 4 bases; nucleotides not matched to a gene: 5. CDR3 amino acids: CSASTSGGRETQYF. The CDR3 coding sequence is TGCAGTGCATCGACTAGCGGGGGGAGAGAGACCCAGTACTTC.

This rearrangement joins TRBV6-1 to TRBJ1-1; 7 positions agree with TRBD1. The CDR3 loop spans 16 amino acids. V was pared by 7 bases and J by 10 bases, with 21 bases of the junction left unmatched. CDR1 is MNHNS and CDR2 is SASEGT in the germline V gene. CDR3 sequence reads: CASKQQPGQLADGAFF. As DNA, the CDR3 is TGTGCCAGCAAACAACAGCCGGGACAGCTGGCGGATGGAGCTTTCTTT.

The V call is TRBV29-1, the J call TRBJ1-2, with 7 bases aligning to TRBD1. V gave up 5 bases and J gave up 4 bases; unmatched junction bases: 7. This CDR3 has 13 residues. From germline, CDR1 is SQVTM and CDR2 ANQGSEA. Here the CDR3 DNA reads TGCAGCGTTTTGGAGGGGGCCAGCTATGGCTACACCTTC. As protein: CSVLEGASYGYTF.

In DNA, the CDR3 is TGTGCCAGCAGCGGCCGGGACGGTAATGAAAAACTGTTTTTT. Translation gives CASSGRDGNEKLFF. V usage is TRBV9 and J usage is TRBJ1-4, with a weak D call TRBD1 (5 bases). The CDR3 extends over 14 amino acids. V was pared by 3 bases and J by 4 bases, with 10 bases between. Germline V gene lookup returns CDR1 SGDLS and CDR2 YYNGEE.

This chain joins TRBV5-8 and TRBJ1-1; 9 bases map to TRBD1. This CDR3 spans 15 amino acids. CDR1 and CDR2 from the germline V gene are SGHTS and YDEGEE. V trimming: 0 bases; J trimming: 5 bases; junction bases outside the gene matches: 5. The CDR3 loop is CASSLGTGALTEAFF. The CDR3 region has the DNA TGTGCCAGCAGCTTGGGGACAGGGGCGCTGACTGAAGCTTTCTTT.

This sequence joins TRBV4-1 and TRBJ2-7, with 10 bases lining up with TRBD2. CDR1 and CDR2 (germline): MGHRA, YSYEKL. The junction had 8 bases not matched to a gene; V was cut back by 0 bases and J by 0 bases. This CDR3 spans 18 amino acids. CDR3 bases: TGCGCCAGCAGCCAAGATACTAGCGGGGCATTCCTCTCCTACGAGCAGTACTTC. Protein sequence: CASSQDTSGAFLSYEQYF.

The chain couples TRBV20-1 to TRBJ2-3, with 8 bases lining up with TRBD2. From germline, CDR1 is DFQATT and CDR2 SNEGSKA (reference sequence). The V segment lost 4 bases and the J segment 5 bases; nucleotides outside the gene matches: 5. The CDR3 is made up of 13 amino acids. The CDR3 reads CSATDGRGDTQYF. The DNA of the CDR3 is TGCAGTGCTACGGACGGGAGGGGAGATACGCAGTATTTT.

This chain links TRBV13 with TRBJ2-3; maybe TRBD2 (5 bases). The CDR3 extends over 12 amino acids. CDR1 and CDR2 (germline): PRHDT, FYEKMQ (reference sequence). Trimming removed 5 bases at V and 8 bases at J, with 11 bases between. In nucleotides, the CDR3 is TGTGCCAGCAGCCAAGCGGCGGGTACGCAGTATTTT. It yields the protein CASSQAAGTQYF.

The chain links TRBV11-1 to TRBJ2-3; TRBD2 is a possible D gene (6 bases). The germline V and J ends were trimmed by 6 bases and 0 bases, with 16 bases remaining between them. Germline CDR1 reads SGHAT; CDR2 reads FQDESV (reference sequence). This CDR3 contains 16 residues. CDR3 coding DNA: TGTGCCAGCAGATATCGTAGCGGAACTAGCACAGATACGCAGTATTTT. Translation: CASRYRSGTSTDTQYF.

The table lists this clonotype with many counts. This chain joins TRBV20-1 and TRBJ1-1; D not certain. The V end lost 1 base, the J end lost 1 base, and 10 bases lay between the germline ends. From germline, CDR1 is DFQATT and CDR2 SNEGSKA (reference sequence). The CDR3 runs 14 residues. CDR3 region: CSARGFEANTEAFF. The CDR3 bases are TGCAGTGCTAGAGGGTTCGAGGCGAACACTGAAGCTTTCTTT.

The chain carries TRBV24-1 and TRBJ2-1, with 8 bases fitting TRBD2. Germline-derived CDR1 and CDR2 are KGHDR and SFDVKD. The CDR3 has 17 residues. V lost 7 bases, J lost 5 bases, and 15 bases stayed unmatched. The CDR3 sequence is CATRSGRLAGRNNEQFF. CDR3 DNA sequence: TGTGCCACCAGGTCCGGGAGGCTAGCGGGCAGGAACAATGAGCAGTTCTTC.

CDR3 amino acids: CASSVGGDGANVLTF. As DNA, the CDR3 is TGTGCCAGCAGCGTAGGGGGTGATGGAGCCAACGTCCTGACTTTC. The chain has TRBV9 and TRBJ2-6, with D unresolved. The germline V gene encodes CDR1 SGDLS and CDR2 YYNGEE. Trimming stripped 0 bases from V and 7 bases from J, with 11 bases between. The CDR3 runs 15 residues. Looking up the rest from reference TRBV9 and TRBJ2-6 gives the full variable domain: DSGVTQTPKHLITATGQRVTLRCSPRSGDLSVYWYQQSLDQGLQFLIQYYNGEERAKGNILERFSAQQFPDLHSELNLSSLELGDSALYFCASSVGGDGANVLTFGAGSRLTVL.

A note on this clonotype: The germline gene is not matched at one end of the junction; a read error may be the cause. The V gene is TRBV15, the J gene TRBJ2-2, with TRBD1 matching over 9 bases. The germline gives CDR1 LNHNV, CDR2 YYDKDF (reference sequence). CDR3 length equals 17 residues. CDR3 amino acids: CASSLGITGGEAGELFF. Written as DNA, the CDR3 is TGTGCCAGCAGCTTAGGAATAACAGGGGGCGAGGCCGGGGAGCTGTTTTTT. Looking up the rest from reference TRBV15 and TRBJ2-2 gives the full variable domain: DAMVIQNPRYQVTQFGKPVTLSCSQTLNHNVMYWYQQKSSQAPKLLFHYYDKDFNNEADTPDNFQSRRPNTSFCFLDIRSPGLGDTAMYLCASSLGITGGEAGELFFGEGSRLTVL.

CDR3 amino acids: CASSTRWPTYGYTF. CDR3 coding DNA: TGTGCCAGCAGCACCCGGTGGCCGACCTATGGCTACACCTTC. This chain links TRBV14 with TRBJ1-2; D gene ambiguous. Germline values: CDR1 SGHDN, CDR2 FVKESK. Trimming shortened V by 5 bases and J by 4 bases, and 14 bases separated the two germline ends. The CDR3 has 14 amino acids.

This rearrangement joins TRBV20-1 to TRBJ2-7, with D unresolved. The V end lost 7 bases, the J end lost 1 base, and 11 bases lay between the germline ends. The CDR3 covers 12 residues. The V gene's germline CDR1 is DFQATT and CDR2 SNEGSKA (reference sequence). The CDR3 bases are TGCAGTGGGGATGGGGATTCCTACGAGCAGTACTTC. Protein sequence: CSGDGDSYEQYF.

The sample holds many counts of this clonotype. This chain links TRBV19 with TRBJ1-6; D perhaps matches TRBD1 (5 bases). The CDR3 totals 16 residues. CDR1 and CDR2 from the germline V gene are LNHDA and SQIVND (reference sequence). V lost 5 bases to trimming and J lost 8 bases, with 19 bases between them. The CDR3 DNA reads TGTGCCAGTAGTCTGGTGTACGGGGCGGCGGATTCACCCCTCCACTTT. Amino acid sequence: CASSLVYGAADSPLHF. Using reference TRBV19 and TRBJ1-6 for the parts outside the CDR3, the full variable domain is DGGITQSPKYLFRKEGQNVTLSCEQNLNHDAMYWYRQDPGQGLRLIYYSQIVNDFQKGDIAEGYSVSREKKESFPLTVTSAQKNPTAFYLCASSLVYGAADSPLHFGNGTRLTVT.

This chain joins TRBV2 and TRBJ2-1; TRBD2 is a possible D gene (6 bases). Germline loops: CDR1 SNHLY, CDR2 FYNNEI. Trimming left V 7 bases short and J 10 bases short, with 14 bases between. CDR3 size: 12 residues. CDR3 coding DNA: TGTGCCAGCAAGAGGGACTCGGAGGAGCAGTTCTTC. Amino acids: CASKRDSEEQFF.

The gene calls are TRBV6-4 and TRBJ2-7, with unresolved D. The germline V gene encodes CDR1 MRHNA and CDR2 SNTAGT. The CDR3 contains 13 residues. Trimming shortened V by 0 bases and J by 6 bases, and 9 bases separated the two germline ends. CDR3 in DNA: TGTGCCAGCAGTGACTCCGCCGAAAGCGAGCAGTACTTC. This translates into CASSDSAESEQYF.